This passage covers 4 T cell receptor beta chains from one sample sequenced in a study of blood T cells in healthy people across ages. The second PCR ran about 6 to 12 cycles with a sample-barcoded 5' primer and J-beta primers. TCRdb reanalysed the 5' RACE reads using MiXCR and keeps one entry per CDR3 protein. The data hold hundreds of thousands of distinct CDR3 sequences, with roughly 32% observed a single time. The sequencing input was blood. The receptors shown here come from a woman aged 80 or older in good health.

This clonotype was counted at least ten times. V and J are TRBV7-2 and TRBJ1-4; D ambiguous. V lost 1 base and J lost 3, with 9 bases in between. The CDR3 spans 15 residues. Germline V gene data show CDR1 as SGHTA and CDR2 as FQGNSA. CDR3: CASSLGQSSNEKLFF. CDR3 bases: TGTGCCAGCAGCTTAGGCCAGAGCTCTAATGAAAAACTGTTTTTT.

The chain links TRBV20-1 to TRBJ2-3; possibly TRBD2 for D (5 bases). V was trimmed by 6 bases and J by 0 bases, leaving 13 bases between them. Germline loops: CDR1 DFQATT, CDR2 SNEGSKA (reference sequence). This CDR3 has 14 residues. The CDR3 DNA reads TGCAGTGCCCCGGGGTCCAGAAGCACAGATACGCAGTATTTT. Protein sequence: CSAPGSRSTDTQYF.

V is TRBV29-1 and J is TRBJ1-5, with D possibly matching TRBD1 (5 bases). The CDR3 is made up of 16 amino acids. Germline-derived CDR1 and CDR2 are SQVTM and ANQGSEA. The V end lost 4 bases, the J end lost 2 bases, and 18 bases lay between the germline ends. In DNA form, the CDR3 reads TGCAGCGTTGCATTTCGAGGGTTGGGGGGCAATCAGCCCCAGCATTTT. Its translation: CSVAFRGLGGNQPQHF. Supplemented by reference TRBV29-1 and TRBJ1-5, the full variable domain reads SAVISQKPSRDICQRGTSLTIQCQVDSQVTMMFWYRQQPGQSLTLIATANQGSEATYESGFVIDKFPISRPNLTFSTLTVSNMSPEDSSIYLCSVAFRGLGGNQPQHFGDGTRLSIL.

CDR3 DNA: TGCGCCAGCAGCCAACTTAACAGGGGGCGGAACGGGGAGCTGTTTTTT. This translates into CASSQLNRGRNGELFF. The chain couples TRBV4-1 to TRBJ2-2; 9 nucleotides align to TRBD1. Trimming cost V 2 bases and J 7 bases; bases outside gene matches: 8. This CDR3 region has 16 residues. CDR1 and CDR2 (germline): MGHRA, YSYEKL.